This T cell receptor (beta chain) comes out of a study of PD-L1 blockade in urothelial cancer. Study context: Male sex and bladder-origin urothelial cancer were recorded for about 90% of the 29 patients. Once treatment had started, blood was analyzed at 3 weeks (second dose) and again at 6 weeks.

Patients were diagnosed with urothelial carcinoma, either locally advanced or metastatic. Patients each gave 1 to 8 samples, pretreatment and on-treatment. Profiling relied on immunoSEQ multiplex PCR, and the TCRdb table lists in-frame clones only, not all of them. The top ten clones hold 3% to 3.5% of a sample with tens of thousands of clones, around 82% of them seen once. Germline assignment: CDR1 KGHSH and CDR2 LQKENI. With 8 bases removed from V and 7 bases from J, the gap between germline ends came to 12 bases. The CDR3 length is 12 residues. The sequence was collected from a man aged 65-85 years with urothelial cancer. Sample: PBMCs, taken around atezolizumab (anti-PD-L1) treatment. The J gene is TRBJ1-3, the V gene TRBV18; D not certain. The CDR3: CASHQGGNTIYF. CDR3 in DNA: TGTGCCAGCCACCAAGGCGGGAACACCATATATTTT.